The rows below give T cell receptor beta chains drawn from one sample of a study of blood T cells in healthy people across ages. TCRdb analysed the 5' RACE reads with MiXCR anew, one entry per CDR3 protein. The sample shows around 1.7 million distinct CDR3 sequences, under 30% of them seen only once. Sequencing was performed on blood. The receptors come from a woman aged 25-40 years in good health. Both conserved end residues are part of each CDR3. The order of the fields is D gene, CDR3 length, J gene, V gene, clone size, CDR3 DNA, CDR3 protein. A D gene is named only where the DNA matches it firmly. Some rows have no size entry. The others give once, few or many, or a class for an expanded clone.

D: TRBD1; length: 17; J: TRBJ2-3; V: TRBV11-2; size: few; DNA: TGTGCCAGCAGCCCCCGGACAGGCAGATTAAGCACAGATACGCAGTATTTT; CDR3: CASSPRTGRLSTDTQYF
D: TRBD2; length: 18; J: TRBJ2-1; V: TRBV4-1; size: many; DNA: TGCGCCAGCAGCCAGCCCCCCGGCGGACTAGCGGGAGAACGGGAGCAGTTCTTC; CDR3: CASSQPPGGLAGEREQFF
D: TRBD2; length: 17; J: TRBJ2-1; V: TRBV9; size: -; DNA: TGTGCCAACAGCGGGATGACTAGCGGGAGGATCTACAATGAGCAGTTCTTC; CDR3: CANSGMTSGRIYNEQFF
D: -; length: 12; J: TRBJ2-3; V: TRBV12-3/TRBV12-4; size: -; DNA: TGTGCCAGCAGTCCTTTACCGGAGGGTAGGTATTTT; CDR3: CASSPLPEGRYF
D: -; length: 15; J: TRBJ1-5; V: TRBV2; size: -; DNA: TGTGCCAGCAGTGAAGGCAGGGAAAGGAATCAGCCCCAGCATTTT; CDR3: CASSEGRERNQPQHF
D: TRBD2; length: 15; J: TRBJ2-5; V: TRBV20-1; size: -; DNA: TGCAGTGCTCCTGGTCTCGGGAGGGCGGATCTTGAGCAGTACTTC; CDR3: CSAPGLGRADLEQYF
D: -; length: 13; J: TRBJ2-3; V: TRBV18; size: few; DNA: TGTGCCAGCTCACCACCGGTCGCAGATACGCAGTATTTT; CDR3: CASSPPVADTQYF
D: -; length: 14; J: TRBJ2-5; V: TRBV20-1; size: few; DNA: TGCAGTGTGTTCCGGCAGACCATTCAAGAGACCCAGTACTTC; CDR3: CSVFRQTIQETQYF
D: TRBD1; length: 15; J: TRBJ2-1; V: TRBV6-5; size: -; DNA: TGTGCCAGCAGCCGGGACAGGCCCGACTACAATGAGCAGTTCTTC; CDR3: CASSRDRPDYNEQFF
D: -; length: 15; J: TRBJ1-1; V: TRBV4-2; size: few; DNA: TGTGCCAGCAGCCAATACTGGCAGCCCAACACTGAAGCTTTCTTT; CDR3: CASSQYWQPNTEAFF